This T cell receptor beta chain was identified in a study of T cell repertoires in cytomegalovirus infection. Germline values: CDR1 SGHVT, CDR2 SQSDAQ. This CDR3 is 12 amino acids long. The ends were cut back, 5 bases at V and 6 bases at J, with 11 bases in the middle. TCRdb fed the reads into MiXCR, producing one record per CDR3 protein. The table has fewer than 550,000 distinct CDR3 sequences, 16% seen once. As to this clonotype: Likely a read error: the CDR3 ends without its conserved phenylalanine or tryptophan.

The clonotype originates from a human donor in good health (CMV status not recorded). Some clones in this sample may be carry-over from other donors' samples. The source material was CD8+ T cells from PBMCs. This chain joins TRBV7-4 and TRBJ2-7, with D perhaps TRBD1 (5 bases). The CDR3 nucleotides read TGTGCCAGCAGCCGAACAGGACGCGAGCAGTACTAC. Its translation is CASSRTGREQYY.